Each of the 32 T cell receptor beta chains below was sequenced from the same sample in a study of T-cell reconstitution after alpha-beta-depleted transplantation in children listed by TCRdb under 2016. Receptor amplification or capture employed PCR. Instrument on record: Illumina HiSeq 2500. Molecular barcoding was employed in the preparation of TCR libraries, with unique molecular identifiers being used to normalize TCRbeta repertoire quantification. TCRdb redid the processing of the public reads, applying fastp at Q25 and MiXCR, and retained in-frame beta chains. Under each unique CDR3 protein, matching rows form one entry showing the most common genes and DNA. The sample table lists some 200,000 distinct CDR3 sequences, approximately 8.4% of them with a count of one. Roughly 36% of the sample is in the top ten clones. Taken with the paper, the label for treatment or condition translates to: allogeneic hematopoietic cell transplantation with graft depleted of TCRalphabeta T cells and CD19 B cells.

The source was PBMCs, mostly from graft donor cells, collected 360 days after TCRalphabeta/CD19-depleted stem cell transplant. Source of these receptors: a male patient under 10 years old who had a stem cell transplant for acute myeloid leukemia, so the T cells may come from the graft donor.

This clonotype was recorded at least ten times. V and J are TRBV5-1 and TRBJ2-7, with 9 nucleotides matching TRBD2. J lost 3 bases, V lost 6 bases, and 10 bases had no gene match. The CDR3 consists of 15 residues. Germline V gene data show CDR1 as SGHRS and CDR2 as YFSETQ. The CDR3 DNA follows: TGCGCCAGCAACATGATAGCGGGAGTTGGCTACGAGCAGTACTTC. Translating it yields CASNMIAGVGYEQYF.

The gene calls are TRBV11-2 and TRBJ2-1; TRBD2 matches 7 bases. The CDR3 is 15 residues long. CDR1 and CDR2 (germline): SGHAT, FQNNGV. V was pared by 3 bases and J by 8 bases, with 10 bases of the junction left unmatched. CDR3 nucleotides: TGTGCCAGCAGCTTGTACTGGCGGGAGAACCATGAGCAGTTCTTC. As protein: CASSLYWRENHEQFF.

This clonotype was seen many times. This chain links TRBV10-2 with TRBJ2-3, with D tentatively TRBD1 (6 bases). Germline CDR1 and CDR2: WSHSY and SAAADI. V was cut by 2 bases and J by 2 bases, with 8 bases left in between. The CDR3 has 14 residues. Here the CDR3 reads CASSEGQYTDTQYF. Here the CDR3 DNA reads TGCGCCAGCAGTGAGGGACAGTACACAGATACGCAGTATTTT.

This clonotype was seen a handful of times. V usage is TRBV5-6 and J usage is TRBJ2-2; D may match TRBD1 or TRBD2 (5 bases each). V was pared by 1 base and J by 6 bases, with 10 bases between. The length of the CDR3 is 14 residues. Germline CDR1 and CDR2: SGHDT and YYEEEE. CDR3 DNA sequence: TGTGCCAGCAGCTTGAGGGGACCGCCCGGGGAGCTGTTTTTT. Encoded protein: CASSLRGPPGELFF.

The V call is TRBV27, the J call TRBJ1-4; D call uncertain. This CDR3 comprises 14 residues. Germline V CDR1 and CDR2: MNHEY, SMNVEV (reference sequence). Trimming left V 6 bases short and J 0 bases short, with 8 bases between. The CDR3 DNA reads TGTGCCAGCAGCCCTTTTGCAACTAATGAAAAACTGTTTTTT. This codes for CASSPFATNEKLFF.

This chain links TRBV3-1 with TRBJ2-7; D may be TRBD2 (6 bases). V was cut by 1 base and J by 2 bases, with 12 bases left in between. The germline V gene encodes CDR1 LGHDT and CDR2 YNNKEL (reference sequence). This CDR3 is 15 amino acids long. The CDR3 protein is CASSQGGSGAYEQYF. The CDR3 DNA follows: TGTGCCAGCAGCCAAGGTGGGTCGGGAGCCTACGAGCAGTACTTC.

This clonotype occurred many times. The chain couples TRBV6-6 to TRBJ1-5; the D is unclear. V shed 5 bases and J shed 0 bases, with 5 bases lying between them. Germline CDR1 is MNHNY and CDR2 is SVGAGI (reference sequence). The CDR3 length is 13 residues. CDR3 sequence reads: CASSIDSNQPQHF. CDR3 coding DNA: TGTGCCAGCAGTATTGATAGCAATCAGCCCCAGCATTTT.

V and J are TRBV7-2 and TRBJ2-3, with D hard to call. V was pared by 0 bases and J by 3 bases, with 7 bases between. Germline V lookup: CDR1 SGHTA, CDR2 FQGNSA. This CDR3 contains 14 residues. CDR3 amino acids: CASSLAVGTDTQYF. CDR3 DNA sequence: TGTGCCAGCAGCTTAGCGGTGGGGACAGATACGCAGTATTTT.

This clonotype was seen repeatedly, ten times or more. The chain recombines TRBV20-1 with TRBJ1-6; D is perhaps TRBD1 (5 bases). Germline V gene lookup returns CDR1 DFQATT and CDR2 SNEGSKA (reference sequence). Trimming pared 2 bases from V and 6 bases from J, leaving 14 bases between. The CDR3 is 15 residues long. CDR3 residues: CSARTPGPTNSPLHF. DNA of the CDR3: TGCAGTGCTAGAACACCGGGACCGACTAATTCACCCCTCCACTTT.

This clonotype has a count of ten or more. The J gene is TRBJ2-7, the V gene TRBV5-1; tentatively, D is TRBD2 (5 bases). Germline CDR1 is SGHRS and CDR2 is YFSETQ. Trimming cost V 0 bases and J 0 bases, with 7 bases left between them. The CDR3 spans 14 residues. The CDR3: CASSLERGSYEQYF. As DNA, the CDR3 is TGCGCCAGCAGCTTGGAACGGGGCTCCTACGAGCAGTACTTC.

This clonotype was seen at least ten times. The chain employs TRBV29-1 and TRBJ1-4, with 7 bases identical to TRBD1. The CDR3 consists of 13 residues. J was trimmed by 8 bases and V by 2 bases; bases with no gene match: 5. The V gene's germline CDR1 is SQVTM and CDR2 ANQGSEA. CDR3 residues: CSVEWDRGEKLFF. The CDR3 DNA sequence: TGCAGCGTTGAATGGGACAGAGGGGAAAAACTGTTTTTT.

The rearrangement joins TRBV7-9 to TRBJ2-3, with 9 bases identical to TRBD1. This CDR3 is built from 14 residues. Trimming removed 5 bases from V and 8 bases from J; junction bases left unmatched: 8. CDR1 SEHNR and CDR2 FQNEAQ come from the germline V gene (reference sequence). CDR3 sequence: CASSHRQGDRTQYF. In DNA, the CDR3 is TGTGCCAGCAGCCACCGACAGGGGGATCGTACGCAGTATTTT.

This clonotype was seen repeatedly, ten times or more. The V and J genes are TRBV5-6 and TRBJ2-5; D gene ambiguous. With 0 bases removed from V and 5 bases from J, the gap between germline ends came to 17 bases. CDR1 is SGHDT, CDR2 YYEEEE, per germline. The CDR3 sequence is 16 residues long. In nucleotides, the CDR3 is TGTGCCAGCAGCTTGGGTGGGTCCCACGAAGAGGAGACCCAGTACTTC. This codes for CASSLGGSHEEETQYF.

The table lists this clonotype with a few counts. The chain uses TRBV12-3 or TRBV12-4 and TRBJ2-2, with 9 bases matching TRBD1. Germline trimming cut 3 bases from V and 4 bases from J; bases unmatched to any gene: 15. The CDR3 totals 19 residues. The CDR3 DNA reads as TGTGCCAGCAGTTTTCCGAACCCCCGGGACAGGGACTTCACCGGGGAGCTGTTTTTT. It encodes CASSFPNPRDRDFTGELFF.

As DNA, the CDR3 is TGTGCCAGCAGTGAAGTACGGGAGGCCGGGGAGCTGTTTTTT. Translation gives CASSEVREAGELFF. V gene TRBV25-1 combines with J gene TRBJ2-2; TRBD2 aligns across 7 bases. The junction had 3 bases not matched to a gene; V was cut back by 2 bases and J by 6 bases. The CDR3 length is 14 residues. Germline-derived CDR1 and CDR2 are MGHDK and SYGVNS.

J is TRBJ2-5 and V is TRBV7-2; D ambiguous. The germline CDR1 and CDR2 sequences are SGHTA and FQGNSA. Trimming shortened V by 10 bases and J by 2 bases, and 11 bases separated the two germline ends. The CDR3 spans 12 residues. The CDR3 DNA sequence: TGTGCCACCAGAACTTGGCAAGAGACCCAGTACTTC. The encoded protein is CATRTWQETQYF.

Comments on this clonotype: The junction does not match germline at one end; this may be a read error. The chain recombines TRBV7-8 with TRBJ2-5; D is ambiguous. The germline CDR1 and CDR2 sequences are SGHVS and FQNEAQ. This CDR3 has 11 amino acids. This CDR3 reads CASSFLSMRHF. CDR3 in DNA: TGTGCCAGCAGCTTCTTATCCATGCGACACTTC.

Written as DNA, the CDR3 is TGTGCCAGCAGCCCTCAGGGGGCGGGAAGGCTAGCGGACACAGATACGCAGTATTTT. Protein sequence: CASSPQGAGRLADTDTQYF. The chain links TRBV7-8 to TRBJ2-3, with D tentatively TRBD1 (8 bases). Trimming removed 5 bases from V and 2 bases from J, with 26 bases in between. Germline lookup yields CDR1 SGHVS and CDR2 FQNEAQ. The CDR3 totals 19 residues.

This clonotype was seen a few times. The CDR3 DNA reads as TGCAGTGCTGTCCGCGCCCTCAGTGTAGCTCCATCAAGGGGGACTCCGGGTAGCCAGTATTTT. Encoded protein: CSAVRALSVAPSRGTPGSQYF. The chain couples TRBV20-1 to TRBJ2-3, with D tentatively TRBD1 or TRBD2 (6 bases each). CDR1 DFQATT and CDR2 SNEGSKA come from the germline V gene (reference sequence). Trimming shortened V by 5 bases and J by 12 bases, and 45 bases separated the two germline ends. The CDR3 is 21 residues long.

V is TRBV5-1 and J is TRBJ2-1; 13 bases are shared with TRBD2. This CDR3 is built from 16 residues. Looked up from germline, CDR1 is SGHRS and CDR2 is YFSETQ. Trimming took 4 bases from V and 9 from J; bases not matched to a gene: 10. CDR3 in amino acids: CASSTGTSGGATEQFF. The CDR3 nucleotides read TGCGCCAGCAGCACCGGAACTAGCGGGGGGGCCACTGAGCAGTTCTTC.

The chain joins TRBV10-3 to TRBJ2-3, with D possibly matching TRBD1 (7 bases). Germline lookup yields CDR1 ENHRY and CDR2 SYGVKD. CDR3 length: 15 amino acids. The germline V and J ends were trimmed by 5 bases and 2 bases, with 14 bases remaining between them. CDR3 DNA: TGTGCCATCAGTACGGGGGACAGTAACACAGATACGCAGTATTTT. Residues: CAISTGDSNTDTQYF.

This clonotype was seen at least ten times. The chain carries TRBV12-3 or TRBV12-4 and TRBJ2-3; the match to TRBD2 covers 7 bases. Trimming took 2 bases from V and 0 from J; bases not matched to a gene: 2. The length of the CDR3 is 15 residues. Here the CDR3 reads CASSLRRESTDTQYF. DNA of the CDR3: TGTGCCAGCAGTTTAAGGCGGGAGAGCACAGATACGCAGTATTTT.

The sample holds a few counts of this clonotype. The chain carries TRBV7-8 and TRBJ2-1; no clear D. CDR1 SGHVS and CDR2 FQNEAQ come from the germline V gene. The CDR3 extends over 14 amino acids. Between the trimmed V and J ends, which lost 5 bases and 9 bases, there was a span of 17 bases. CDR3 in amino acids: CASSPRLPLGEQFF. The CDR3 bases are TGTGCCAGCAGCCCGAGACTCCCTTTGGGTGAGCAGTTCTTC.

At least ten counts were recorded for this clonotype. The rearrangement links TRBV18 to TRBJ2-5, with D hard to call. The germline V and J ends were trimmed by 3 bases and 0 bases, with 5 bases remaining between them. Per germline, CDR1 KGHSH and CDR2 LQKENI. The CDR3 runs 13 residues. Written as DNA, the CDR3 is TGTGCCAGCTCACCTGGCAACCAAGAGACCCAGTACTTC. Its translation: CASSPGNQETQYF.

This clonotype has at least ten counts. The chain couples TRBV7-8 to TRBJ2-7; TRBD1 matches at 7 bases. This CDR3 contains 14 residues. Per the germline V gene, CDR1 is SGHVS and CDR2 is FQNEAQ. V lost 7 bases to trimming and J lost 0 bases; unmatched junction nucleotides: 6. The CDR3 region is CASTTGAVSYEQYF. As DNA, the CDR3 is TGTGCCAGCACCACAGGGGCTGTCTCCTACGAGCAGTACTTC. Using reference TRBV7-8 and TRBJ2-7 for the parts outside the CDR3, the full variable domain is GAGVSQSPRYKVAKRGQDVALRCDPISGHVSLFWYQQALGQGPEFLTYFQNEAQLDKSGLPSDRFFAERPEGSVSTLKIQRTQQEDSAVYLCASTTGAVSYEQYFGPGTRLTVT.

As for this clonotype: A much larger clone differs from this one at a single base, so this may be a read error. The chain uses TRBV5-4 and TRBJ2-3; D possibly corresponds to TRBD1 (5 bases). Germline loops: CDR1 SGHNT, CDR2 YYREEE (reference sequence). The V and J ends lost 8 bases and 3 bases respectively, with 16 bases between them. There are 14 residues in the CDR3. The CDR3 reads CARSPRQFTDTQYF. CDR3 DNA sequence: TGTGCCAGAAGCCCCCGACAGTTTACAGATACGCAGTATTTT.

The table lists this clonotype with many counts. The chain links TRBV14 to TRBJ1-2, with D perhaps matching TRBD1 (5 bases). The germline V and J ends were trimmed by 0 bases and 4 bases, with 9 bases remaining between them. In germline, CDR1 is SGHDN, CDR2 FVKESK. This CDR3 comprises 14 residues. The CDR3 DNA sequence: TGTGCCAGCAGCCAAGAGTTGACAGCCTATGGCTACACCTTC. It encodes CASSQELTAYGYTF.

This chain joins TRBV5-1 and TRBJ2-5; 7 bases fit TRBD1. Germline lookup yields CDR1 SGHRS and CDR2 YFSETQ. CDR3 size: 14 residues. J lost 1 base, V lost 2 bases, and 2 bases had no gene match. The CDR3 coding sequence is TGCGCCAGCAGCTTCCAGGGGGTCCAAGAGACCCAGTACTTC. Its translation: CASSFQGVQETQYF.

This clonotype was seen only a few times. This rearrangement joins TRBV27 to TRBJ1-1; possibly TRBD1 for D (5 bases). In germline, CDR1 is MNHEY, CDR2 SMNVEV (reference sequence). Trimming pared 4 bases from V and 5 bases from J, leaving 20 bases between. This CDR3 contains 16 residues. This CDR3 reads CASSSGRSGAGTEAFF. CDR3 bases: TGTGCCAGCAGTTCTGGTCGGTCTGGGGCGGGGACTGAAGCTTTCTTT.

This clonotype was seen more than once but under ten times. The gene calls are TRBV12-3 or TRBV12-4 and TRBJ1-5; tentative D call: TRBD1 (5 bases). This CDR3 is 16 amino acids long. V gave up 6 bases and J gave up 0 bases, with 15 bases separating them. The CDR3: CASSPDSLYSNQPQHF. In DNA, the CDR3 is TGTGCCAGCAGCCCTGACAGCTTATATAGCAATCAGCCCCAGCATTTT.

The rearrangement uses TRBV12-3 or TRBV12-4 and TRBJ1-2; D is perhaps TRBD1 (5 bases). This CDR3 is 17 amino acids long. Deletions cut 4 bases from V and 4 bases from J, with 22 bases between. CDR3 nucleotide sequence: TGTGCCAGCAGTTGGTTGGCGGGACGCTCGTCTCGCTATGGCTACACCTTC. Translated: CASSWLAGRSSRYGYTF.

The chain couples TRBV28 to TRBJ1-2, with 9 bases matching TRBD1. The V gene end was trimmed by 4 bases and the J gene end by 5 bases; junction bases not matched to a gene: 2. There are 13 residues in the CDR3. The V gene's germline CDR1 is MDHEN and CDR2 SYDVKM. This CDR3 is CASSYRGHYGYTF. CDR3 DNA: TGTGCCAGCAGTTACAGGGGGCATTATGGCTACACCTTC.